The sequence of this TCR beta chain was determined in a study of cytomegalovirus exposure and HLA in healthy donors. It was with 60 Vbeta and 13 Jbeta primers that the PCR ran. The protocol was immunoSEQ multiplex PCR, while the TCRdb copy is restricted to in-frame clones and leaves out a portion. The data show around 250,000 clones, 85% to 95% seen once. Trimming shortened V by 3 bases and J by 6 bases, and 13 bases separated the two germline ends. In germline, CDR1 is SGHTS, CDR2 YDEGEE. This CDR3 spans 14 amino acids. Sequences were obtained from PBMCs. The rearrangement joins TRBV5-8 to TRBJ2-4; no clear D. The sequence was obtained from a girl aged 2 to 9 in good health and CMV-seronegative. The CDR3 nucleotides read TGTGCCAGCAGCTCATCAGGATACCTAAACATTCAGTACTTC. Its protein is CASSSSGYLNIQYF.